These T cell receptor beta chains were read from a single sample in a study of post-analysis software for immune sequencing data. One entry per CDR3 protein results from TCRdb running MiXCR on the PCR reads. The sample has 750,000 to 900,000 distinct CDR3 sequences, about 43% seen once. The sequenced sample consisted of blood. Receptor source: a girl aged 5 to 17 with multiple sclerosis. Both conserved end residues are part of each CDR3. The order of the fields is clone size, D gene, J gene, V gene, CDR3 protein, CDR3 DNA. A D gene is named only where the DNA matches it firmly. A clone size is listed for some rows: how often the clone was seen (once, few, many), or a class if it is expanded.

>once|TRBD1|TRBJ1-1|TRBV10-3
CAISQGAYSTEAFF
TGTGCCATCAGTCAGGGGGCGTATTCCACTGAAGCTTTCTTT
>-|-|TRBJ2-5|TRBV11-2
CASSLRGQSQETQYF
TGTGCCAGCAGCTTACGAGGACAGAGTCAAGAGACCCAGTACTTC
>few|TRBD1|TRBJ1-2|TRBV24-1
CATSDPAGTDYGYTF
TGTGCCACCAGTGACCCTGCCGGGACAGATTATGGCTACACCTTC
>few|-|TRBJ2-5|TRBV18
CASSPTVQETQYF
TGTGCCAGCTCACCGACTGTACAAGAGACCCAGTACTTC
>-|TRBD2|TRBJ2-3|TRBV25-1
CASRGTSGKNTDTQYF
TGTGCCAGCAGAGGGACTAGCGGGAAGAACACAGATACGCAGTATTTT
>-|-|TRBJ2-5|TRBV6-1
CASNRPWTDQETQYF
TGTGCCAGCAACCGACCTTGGACGGACCAGGAGACCCAGTACTTC
>once|-|TRBJ2-7|TRBV6-2/TRBV6-3
CASGQEITYEQYF
TGTGCCAGCGGGCAGGAAATCACCTACGAGCAGTACTTC
>few|TRBD2|TRBJ2-3|TRBV7-2
CASGSGTTDTQYF
TGTGCCAGCGGTAGCGGGACCACAGATACGCAGTATTTT
>few|TRBD2|TRBJ2-1|TRBV6-2/TRBV6-3
CASSFGLAGVQTYNEQFF
TGTGCCAGCAGTTTCGGACTAGCGGGAGTCCAGACCTACAATGAGCAGTTCTTC
>-|-|TRBJ2-3|TRBV6-1
CASSPGTQSTDTQYF
TGTGCCAGCAGTCCCGGGACCCAAAGCACAGATACGCAGTATTTT
>-|TRBD1|TRBJ1-4|TRBV9
CASSVEGTGGRYEKLFF
TGTGCCAGCAGCGTAGAGGGGACAGGGGGCCGATATGAAAAACTGTTTTTT
>-|-|TRBJ2-4|TRBV5-5
CASTLWQTLTGIQYF
TGTGCCAGCACCCTCTGGCAGACCCTCACGGGCATTCAGTACTTC
>-|-|TRBJ2-1|TRBV6-6
CASIAAPSSYNEQFF
TGTGCCAGCATAGCGGCTCCAAGCTCCTACAATGAGCAGTTCTTC
>-|TRBD1|TRBJ1-1|TRBV6-5
CASSPTRQGGAFF
TGTGCCAGCAGTCCGACACGACAGGGGGGAGCTTTCTTT
>-|-|TRBJ2-4|TRBV28
CASSLAGGVAKNIQYF
TGTGCCAGCAGTTTAGCCGGGGGAGTAGCCAAAAACATTCAGTACTTC
>-|TRBD1|TRBJ1-2|TRBV6-6
CASSYSGGQGDGYTF
TGTGCCAGCAGTTACTCCGGGGGACAGGGAGATGGCTACACCTTC
>few|-|TRBJ2-7|TRBV20-1
CSAKGGLAYEQYF
TGCAGTGCAAAAGGCGGGCTAGCCTACGAGCAGTACTTC
>few|-|TRBJ2-1|TRBV5-1
CASSRGIGSYNEQFF
TGCGCCAGCAGCAGGGGAATAGGCTCCTACAATGAGCAGTTCTTC
>-|-|TRBJ2-7|TRBV20-1
CSARALDRGQYEQYF
TGCAGTGCTAGAGCGTTGGATAGGGGACAATACGAGCAGTACTTC
>-|-|TRBJ1-2|TRBV7-9
CASSLNGGYTF
TGTGCCAGCAGCTTAAACGGGGGCTACACCTTC
>-|TRBD2|TRBJ2-1|TRBV28
CASSGLGSLARYNEQFF
TGTGCCAGCAGTGGGCTCGGGTCACTAGCGCGTTACAATGAGCAGTTCTTC
>few|-|TRBJ1-1|TRBV29-1
CSVVRIGRTEAFF
TGCAGCGTTGTCCGGATAGGGCGGACTGAAGCTTTCTTT
>-|-|TRBJ2-5|TRBV4-3
CASSQVTGTYPVTQYF
TGCGCCAGCAGCCAGGTGACAGGGACTTATCCTGTGACCCAGTACTTC
>-|TRBD1|TRBJ2-5|TRBV4-3
CASSHLDRGETQYF
TGCGCCAGCAGCCATTTGGACAGGGGAGAGACCCAGTACTTC
>-|-|TRBJ2-4|TRBV6-1
CASSQDVIAKNIQYF
TGTGCCAGCAGTCAAGACGTAATAGCCAAAAACATTCAGTACTTC
>-|TRBD2|TRBJ2-2|TRBV20-1
CSAMGLANTGELFF
TGCAGTGCTATGGGACTAGCGAACACCGGGGAGCTGTTTTTT
>-|-|TRBJ1-2|TRBV14
CASSQGPVTAYGYTF
TGTGCCAGCAGCCAAGGCCCAGTGACAGCCTATGGCTACACCTTC
>few|TRBD1|TRBJ2-2|TRBV20-1
CSAMTGGMNTGELFF
TGCAGTGCAATGACAGGGGGCATGAACACCGGGGAGCTGTTTTTT
>few|TRBD2|TRBJ2-3|TRBV7-3
CASSLSGRKDTQYF
TGTGCCAGCAGCTTAAGCGGGAGAAAAGATACGCAGTATTTT
>-|TRBD1|TRBJ1-4|TRBV5-1
CASSLEQGATNEKLFF
TGCGCCAGCAGCTTGGAGCAGGGGGCAACTAATGAAAAACTGTTTTTT
>-|-|TRBJ1-1|TRBV20-1
CSARGARGTEAFF
TGCAGTGCTAGAGGGGCTCGGGGCACTGAAGCTTTCTTT
>-|TRBD2|TRBJ2-3|TRBV5-6
CASSTTSGRLTDTQYF
TGTGCCAGCAGCACCACTAGCGGGAGGCTCACAGATACGCAGTATTTT
>-|-|TRBJ1-5|TRBV28
CASSLPGSDNQPQHF
TGTGCCAGCAGTTTGCCCGGGTCCGACAATCAGCCCCAGCATTTT
>-|-|TRBJ2-5|TRBV12-3/TRBV12-4
CACRSSGEETQYF
TGTGCCTGCAGGTCATCAGGGGAAGAGACCCAGTACTTC
>-|-|TRBJ1-2|TRBV20-1
CSARDGPNYGYTF
TGCAGTGCTAGAGATGGGCCCAACTATGGCTACACCTTC
>few|-|TRBJ2-6|TRBV6-5
CASSYSHSGANVLTF
TGTGCCAGCAGTTACTCACACTCTGGGGCCAACGTCCTGACTTTC
>-|-|TRBJ1-5|TRBV18
CASSASGDYQPQHF
TGTGCCAGCTCAGCGTCGGGGGACTATCAGCCCCAGCATTTT
>-|-|TRBJ1-2|TRBV7-9
CASSLAQRDGRNYGYTF
TGTGCCAGCAGCTTAGCGCAGAGGGACGGAAGGAACTATGGCTACACCTTC
>-|TRBD1|TRBJ2-7|TRBV7-2
CASSLGGSRGYEQYF
TGTGCCAGCAGCTTAGGGGGTAGCAGGGGGTACGAGCAGTACTTC
>few|-|TRBJ2-7|TRBV9
CASSVAPESYEQYF
TGTGCCAGCAGCGTAGCTCCGGAATCCTACGAGCAGTACTTC
>-|-|TRBJ1-2|TRBV29-1
CSVDLTYGYTF
TGCAGCGTTGATCTCACATATGGCTACACCTTC
>few|TRBD2|TRBJ2-5|TRBV6-5
CASALAGGLQETQYF
TGTGCCAGCGCTCTTGCGGGAGGTCTCCAAGAGACCCAGTACTTC
>few|TRBD1|TRBJ2-1|TRBV7-2
CASSLGTGQSYNEQFF
TGTGCCAGCAGCTTAGGAACGGGACAGAGCTACAATGAGCAGTTCTTC
>-|-|TRBJ2-5|TRBV5-6
CASNYRALRKETQYF
TGTGCCAGCAACTACAGGGCTCTGAGAAAAGAGACCCAGTACTTC
>-|-|TRBJ2-3|TRBV20-1
CSAKLGLRDTDTQYF
TGCAGTGCTAAACTAGGGTTACGAGACACAGATACGCAGTATTTT